The text below deals with one TCR beta chain. The antigen this receptor binds is unknown. No base-level quality is on record; no much larger clone is a single base apart. These data are taken from a study of blood T cell repertoires in COVID-19 (dated by TCRdb to the early 2020s). The study in broad terms: The collaborator samples originated in the United States, Italy and Spain and spanned the acute and convalescent phases of COVID-19. Samples came from the ongoing ImmuneRACE study (first 160 participants) plus 1,254 subjects from 6 global collaborators. The repertoires were made available in a free public database intended to serve as a resource for research on the immune response to SARS-CoV-2. Where available, HLA class I and class II types were obtained from metadata supplied by the sample provider rather than from assay-based typing. Subjects who had been exposed to COVID-19, were actively infected with it, or had recovered from it provided the deeply sampled blood TCRbeta repertoires that made up the dataset. The sample metadata nearly always contained a de-identified subject ID, COVID-19 status, age in years and sex. The prospective study material was composed of cDNA or gDNA derived from T cells, B-cell-depleted T cells, or PBMCs. The paper's findings and limits, for the study overall: Clinical and demographic metadata were provided uncurated, with the amount varying by source and participant.

TCRbeta CDR3 regions were amplified from genomic DNA by means of the immunoSEQ Assay, a bias-controlled multiplex PCR. The published analysis was carried out like this. Within the assay, amplification of reference gene primers was used to estimate how many nucleated cells each sample contained. To quantify the absolute abundance of each unique TCRbeta CDR3 rearrangement, sequence reads were collapsed and filtered. For each sample, productive Simpson clonality was calculated as the square root of Simpson's diversity index across productive rearrangements. TCRdb retrieved this table from immuneACCESS and kept in-frame rearrangements only. Not all clones are present; in checked studies, unresolved V genes account for under half, and no reason is known for the remainder. The D gene and trimming were derived from the DNA, and the V and J assignments and clone size from that table. The sample table contains around 200,000 clones; only one count was recorded for about 87% of them. The top ten clonotypes cover 2.7% of the sample.

In the germline V gene (reference sequence), CDR1 corresponds to LNHDA and CDR2 to SQIVND. The CDR3, cysteine through phenylalanine, is 14 amino acids long. The CDR3 DNA has 42 bases and is translated from base 1. The V and J ends are trimmed by 6 bases and 2 bases, leaving 14 bases between them. Whole blood was collected in K2EDTA tubes by collaborating institutions according to the institutions' own protocols. For TCRbeta analysis, collaborators shipped samples in one of three forms: frozen whole blood, isolated PBMCs, or DNA extracted from either of those sample types. This TCR came from a man in his forties with active or convalescent COVID-19. The rearranged segments are TRBV19 and TRBJ2-7, with TRBD1 tentatively as D gene (6 bases match). Sequencing was done on a sample of peripheral blood. The nucleotides are TGTGCCAGTAGCGTCGGCAGGGGTACCTACGAGCAGTACTTC. Translated, it gives CASSVGRGTYEQYF. Here the CDR3 is joined to the reference TRBV19 and TRBJ2-7 genes, and the full variable domain is: DGGITQSPKYLFRKEGQNVTLSCEQNLNHDAMYWYRQDPGQGLRLIYYSQIVNDFQKGDIAEGYSVSREKKESFPLTVTSAQKNPTAFYLCASSVGRGTYEQYFGPGTRLTVT.